This T cell receptor (beta chain) was sequenced during a study of OX40 agonist ivuxolimab in advanced cancers. Broader study findings: Partial responders at 0.1-3.0 mg/kg had among the lowest clonal expansion. No determination was made of the antigen specificity of the expanded peripheral T cells.

As for this clone: Antigen unknown.

The CDR3 covers 15 residues. Trimming cost V 3 bases and J 1 base; bases outside gene matches: 1. Per the germline V gene, CDR1 is KGHSH and CDR2 is LQKENI. Profiled with immunoSEQ multiplex PCR; TCRdb holds only in-frame clones, not every one. This table holds 60,000 to 80,000 clones, more than 65% found once. The source material was CD4+ or CD8+ T cells sorted from blood, sampled in a trial of the OX40 agonist ivuxolimab. This chain joins TRBV18 and TRBJ2-1, with 9 bases matching TRBD1. The sequence derives from an adult with an advanced solid tumor such as melanoma, head and neck, liver or kidney cancer. The CDR3: CASSPGTGSYNEQFF. For the CDR3, the DNA is TGTGCCAGCTCACCGGGGACAGGGTCCTACAATGAGCAGTTCTTC. Combining the CDR3 with reference TRBV18 and TRBJ2-1 gives the whole variable domain NAGVMQNPRHLVRRRGQEARLRCSPMKGHSHVYWYRQLPEEGLKFMVYLQKENIIDESGMPKERFSAEFPKEGPSILRIQQVVRGDSAAYFCASSPGTGSYNEQFFGPGTRLTVL.